This T cell receptor (beta chain) was retrieved from a study of T cells in Graves' hyperthyroidism and ophthalmopathy (dated by TCRdb to between 2018 and 2020). Context from the whole study: Peripheral blood was sampled at the time of initial diagnosis, prior to any treatment. Whether ophthalmopathy could be predicted prospectively was tested in an independent validation cohort made up of about 20 hyperthyroidism patients plus 17 patients who later progressed to ophthalmopathy. The 75 to 100 discovery patients were divided at random into training and test sets in a 7:3 ratio. To identify distinguishing TCR V-J signatures, a discovery cohort of around 98 patients was used, comprising 43 with Graves' ophthalmopathy and roughly 60 with stable Graves' hyperthyroidism. The paper reports TCR Vbeta CDR3 sequencing of approximately 140 peripheral blood samples: under 45 ophthalmopathy, roughly 74 hyperthyroidism and around 17 progressor patients. In addition, the study compared T-cell repertoires in thyroid tissue and in blood from several Graves' hyperthyroidism patients. Following sampling, methimazole starting at 30 mg daily was given to hyperthyroidism patients, and high-dose intravenous methylprednisolone was given to ophthalmopathy patients. Overall study results and their limits: A 13 V-J signature model separated ophthalmopathy from stable hyperthyroidism, with 87.88% sensitivity and roughly 82% specificity in cross-validation and 80%/75% in testing. In validation, the model predicted progression to ophthalmopathy with around 71% sensitivity and less than 75% specificity, a median of 6.5 months before onset. No statistical method was used to set the sample size in advance, and investigators knew the group allocation. Most expanded thyroid clonotypes (frequency above 0.001) were also found in blood, which suggests that blood repertoires may mirror thyroid immune responses.

This clonotype was seen repeatedly, ten times or more. Its antigen specificity is not known. No much larger clone exists at a distance of one base, and base qualities are not known. Stable Graves' hyperthyroidism was defined as no progression to ophthalmopathy during 18 months of follow-up. The hyperthyroidism patients were between 18 and 65 years old and newly diagnosed, with a disease duration of less than 2 months. The study excluded patients with uncontrolled infections, other autoimmune diseases, pregnancy or lactation. Diagnoses relied on clinical symptoms, serum thyroxine and TRAb, thyroid ultrasound and orbital computed tomography. PBMCs were separated from under 12 ml of fresh peripheral blood using Ficoll-Paque density gradient centrifugation. Total RNA was extracted with Trizol reagent, and quality was checked on an Agilent 2100 Bioanalyzer. Amplification of TCR beta CDR3 regions was carried out from RNA transcripts. The TCR CDR3 was subjected to a first round of RT-PCR using the HTBI primer set and the Qiagen OneStep RT-PCR kit. The libraries were constructed in a second round of multiplex PCR and then size-selected and purified. Libraries were sequenced paired-end with 100 bp reads on an Illumina HiSeq2000. The original methods were these. SOAPnuke was used to process the raw data, removing reads that contained adapters or uncalled bases, had a mean Phred below 15, or lacked an exact match to the constant primer or identifier. COPE v1.2.5 was used to merge high-quality paired reads, and clonotypes were defined as unique nucleotide sequences. Clonotypes were aligned to IMGT TRBV, TRBD and TRBJ reference segments using MiTCR v1.1. The analysis included only V-J combinations with a frequency above 0.0001, which together covered roughly 99% of the repertoires. The TCS score was defined as the ratio of F50 (clonal expansion) to E x V (chaos), calculated using BLOSUM62-based TCRdist between CDR3 peptides within each V-J. Welch's t-statistics and random forest reduced fewer than 550 V-J features to 13, which were used in a naive Bayes classifier (R e1071). Using fastp trimming at Q25 and MiXCR clonotype assembly, TCRdb reanalyzed the public sequencing data and kept in-frame beta chains. Each CDR3 protein appears once, grouped with its most common genes and DNA. The V and J calls, along with clone size, are taken from TCRdb and not from the paper's own processing. In all, the sample holds about 510,000 distinct CDR3 sequences, and about 15% of those were seen once. The leading ten clones occupy about 14% of the sample.

V is cut back by 1 base and J by 1 base, with 5 bases in the junction unmatched. According to the germline V gene, CDR1 reads MDHEN and CDR2 reads SYDVKM. The CDR3 sequence holds 17 residues, the cysteine and phenylalanine included. CDR3 DNA is the only sequence kept; it has 51 bases, read in frame from the first base. This clonotype was obtained from a woman aged 35 to 49 with Graves' hyperthyroidism. Source material: blood. The sequence links TRBV28 to TRBJ1-1, and 11 junction bases match TRBD1. CDR3 region: CASSLSGQGGANTEAFF. DNA sequence: TGTGCCAGCAGTTTATCGGGACAGGGGGGGGCGAACACTGAAGCTTTCTTT.